This T cell receptor (beta chain) derives from a study of beta chain features in type 1 diabetes (dated by TCRdb to between 2017 and 2018). Background for the entire study: Mean age, gender distribution, total cell number and subset yield did not differ between patients and healthy donors. Across all samples, around 99 million sorted cells were examined, and cell number per subset correlated strongly with RNA yield. Whereas all 30 or so donors provided naive and central memory subsets, regulatory and stem cell-like memory subsets were isolated from just 8 patients and about 8 healthy donors. The study compared the TCRB repertoires of sorted circulating CD4+ T cell subsets in recently diagnosed type 1 diabetes patients with those in matched healthy donors. Beyond this particular receptor, the publication reports: Fewer insertions and more nucleotide deletions at VDJ recombination sites were observed in patients with type 1 diabetes, implying thymic rearrangement abnormalities. Sequencing cDNA rather than genomic DNA could over-represent highly expressing activated cells, although activation and CD3 levels did not differ between groups. Shorter templates might have been favored by PCR, but patient and control samples were amplified and corrected together, so both groups would have been affected equally by any skew. Because small numbers of individuals were included in the HLA sub-analyses, any influence of HLA type on TCRB rearrangement was left unresolved. A moderate but significant shortening of TCRB CDR3 length was observed in type 1 diabetes patients in all four CD4+ subsets. The naive, central memory and regulatory TCRB repertoires appeared to resemble one another more closely among patients than among healthy donors.

In the case of this clone: The specificity of this receptor is unknown. Per-base qualities were not stored, and no clone one base away is much larger. This sample also contains other DNA sequences that code for the same CDR3.

The entire amount of isolated RNA was reverse transcribed using the High Capacity cDNA Reverse Transcription Kit, so the sequenced TCRB transcripts were expressed ones. Deep immunoSEQ sequencing was performed on naive, central memory and regulatory T cell samples, with an average of roughly 3.5 million total reads per sample. Sorted cells were lysed in RLT buffer and RNA was extracted with DNase-treated RNeasy Micro or Mini kits, depending on cell number. Each cell subset was processed separately to prevent cross-contamination, with patient and healthy donor samples processed together. The immunoSEQ multiplex PCR was used to amplify TCRB sequences from cDNA, yielding 87-bp fragments that span the CDR3 region. Amplicons were sequenced on the Illumina HiSeq platform. Per the source publication's procedure: PCR bias was computationally corrected using synthetic template baselines, reads within Hamming distance 2 were collapsed, and singletons that could not be merged were discarded. Reads were aligned to IMGT to assign V, D and J genes, CDR3 length, and insertions or deletions at six rearrangement sites. Within each subset, clonotype counts were normalized to the number of sorted cells before true diversity and Gini coefficients were calculated with the tcR R package. Repertoire sharing was quantified using the overlap coefficient calculated on TCRB nucleotide sequences. Out-of-frame TCRB sequences from naive cells were analyzed to stand in for the pre-selection repertoire. In TCRdb, the immuneACCESS table is reduced to in-frame sequences with V and J assigned. These tables do not hold every clone; where another copy was compared, an unresolved V gene accounts for under half, and the others remain unexplained. V and J calls and clone size are as listed in that table; D and trimming were resolved from the DNA. This sample has hundreds of thousands of clones in its table, and roughly 15% of those were observed once. Together, the top ten hold under 0.095% of the sample.

Via the germline V gene, CDR1 is MDHEN and CDR2 SYDVKM. V loses 6 bases at its end and J loses 4 bases; junction bases beyond the gene matches: 4. Counted from cysteine to phenylalanine, this CDR3 has 14 amino acids. Left in the record is the CDR3 DNA by itself, 42 bases read in frame from the first base. A single peripheral blood draw of 90 to 150 mL on average was collected from each donor into heparinised tubes. Using a panel that included CD45RO, CCR7, CD25, CD127, CD95 and CD27, naive, central memory, regulatory and stem cell-like memory CD4+ T cells were sorted on a BD FACSAria II. Purity was above 98% for every sorted population. Right away, PBMCs were isolated by Lymphoprep density gradient centrifugation and were stained directly, with no culture step. To minimize batch effects, samples were stained and sorted in pairs, one healthy donor with one patient per experiment.

This sequence originates from a man aged 18 to 30 in good health. The specimen sequenced was naive CD4+ T cells from blood. What the cell subset or site label conveys for this sample: true naive CD4+ T cells. This receptor chain uses TRBV28 and TRBJ1-5, with 9 bases in between that match TRBD1. In nucleotides, the sequence is TGTGCCAGCAGATCTGGGACAGGGAATCAGCCCCAGCATTTT. Its translation is CASRSGTGNQPQHF.